The 32 T cell receptor beta chains below come from one sample, sequenced in a study of T cell responses to AZD1222 COVID-19 vaccine. Method: immunoSEQ multiplex PCR; TCRdb's copy keeps in-frame clones and lacks some. The table has about 150,000 clones, 92% seen once; the top ten hold 2.5% to 4%. The sequenced sample was peripheral blood, obtained 28 days after the second AZD1222 dose. The receptors here all came from an adult who received the AZD1222 COVID-19 vaccine.

The J gene is TRBJ1-2, the V gene TRBV29-1; D not certain. The CDR3 is 12 amino acids. Germline CDR1 and CDR2: SQVTM and ANQGSEA. V lost 4 bases, J lost 4 bases, and 10 bases lay in between. CDR3 sequence reads: CSVVGLIYGYTF. CDR3 sequence (DNA): TGCAGCGTTGTCGGCCTTATCTATGGCTACACCTTC. The full variable domain, its missing parts supplied by reference TRBV29-1 and TRBJ1-2, is SAVISQKPSRDICQRGTSLTIQCQVDSQVTMMFWYRQQPGQSLTLIATANQGSEATYESGFVIDKFPISRPNLTFSTLTVSNMSPEDSSIYLCSVVGLIYGYTFGSGTRLTVV.

This clone was detected once. The chain employs TRBV30 and TRBJ1-1; weak D call: TRBD1 (6 bases). V was cut by 0 bases and J by 10 bases, with 12 bases left in between. The CDR3 length is 12 residues. The germline gives CDR1 GTSNPN, CDR2 SVGIG (reference sequence). CDR3 sequence: CAWSVGGDTAFF. The CDR3 DNA reads as TGTGCCTGGAGTGTGGGGGGGGACACAGCTTTCTTT. The whole variable domain, filled in from reference TRBV30 and TRBJ1-1, reads SQTIHQWPATLVQPVGSPLSLECTVEGTSNPNLYWYRQAAGRGLQLLFYSVGIGQISSEVPQNLSASRPQDRQFILSSKKLLLSDSGFYLCAWSVGGDTAFFGQGTRLTVV.

The chain carries TRBV15 and TRBJ1-5; 9 bases match TRBD1. Losses at the gene ends were 3 bases for V and 5 bases for J; bases not matched to a gene: 8. This CDR3 is 16 amino acids long. Germline loops: CDR1 LNHNV, CDR2 YYDKDF (reference sequence). The CDR3 nucleotides are TGTGCCACCAGCAGCCAACAGGGGGCTGGGTATCAGCCCCAGCATTTT. Amino acid sequence: CATSSQQGAGYQPQHF. Based on the CDR3 plus reference TRBV15 and TRBJ1-5, the full variable domain is DAMVIQNPRYQVTQFGKPVTLSCSQTLNHNVMYWYQQKSSQAPKLLFHYYDKDFNNEADTPDNFQSRRPNTSFCFLDIRSPGLGDTAMYLCATSSQQGAGYQPQHFGDGTRLSIL.

This chain joins TRBV18 and TRBJ1-2, with D hard to call. Germline values: CDR1 KGHSH, CDR2 LQKENI. CDR3 length equals 15 residues. The ends were cut back, 6 bases at V and 4 bases at J, with 18 bases in the middle. The CDR3 DNA follows: TGTGCCAGCTCGCAAACAGAGGCAGGCTCCTATGGCTACACCTTC. Translation: CASSQTEAGSYGYTF.

The chain carries TRBV4-1 and TRBJ1-2; D unresolved. This CDR3 has 14 amino acids. Per germline, CDR1 MGHRA and CDR2 YSYEKL. Trimming pared 0 bases from V and 4 bases from J, leaving 9 bases between. DNA of the CDR3: TGCGCCAGCAGCCAAGAACTACAGAGCTATGGCTACACCTTC. Protein: CASSQELQSYGYTF.

This chain uses TRBV7-2 with TRBJ2-7, with 7 bases fitting TRBD2. Germline V lookup: CDR1 SGHTA, CDR2 FQGNSA. The CDR3 spans 14 residues. With V trimmed by 2 bases and J by 4 bases, 5 bases remained unmatched. The CDR3 bases are TGTGCCAGCAGCTTATCACGGGAGGCGTACGAGCAGTACTTC. Protein sequence: CASSLSREAYEQYF.

The gene calls are TRBV5-4 and TRBJ2-1; D not resolved. Germline CDR1 is SGHNT and CDR2 is YYREEE (reference sequence). This CDR3 has 13 amino acids. Trimming cost V 0 bases and J 5 bases, with 6 bases left between them. DNA for the CDR3: TGTGCCAGCAGCTTGGGGTCGGACAATGAGCAGTTCTTC. This translates into CASSLGSDNEQFF.

This clone was found a few times. The rearrangement joins TRBV7-2 to TRBJ2-7; D gene uncertain. Germline values: CDR1 SGHTA, CDR2 FQGNSA. Trimming took off 1 base at V and 2 bases at J, with 9 bases between the two ends. The CDR3 loop spans 14 amino acids. CDR3 protein: CASSLVRSTYEQYF. Written as DNA, the CDR3 is TGTGCCAGCAGCTTAGTTAGGAGTACCTACGAGCAGTACTTC.

The chain is built from TRBV3-1 (or the pseudogene TRBV3-2) and TRBJ2-1; D is ambiguous. The CDR3 consists of 18 residues. Trimming removed 0 bases from V and 4 bases from J, with 19 bases in between. Per germline, CDR1 LGHDT and CDR2 YNNKEL (reference sequence). The CDR3 DNA is TGTGCCAGCAGCCAAGATACCAGGAGAGCACCCCGATACAATGAGCAGTTCTTC. This encodes CASSQDTRRAPRYNEQFF.

The rearrangement uses TRBV3-1 (or the pseudogene TRBV3-2) and TRBJ2-4, with 14 bases identical to TRBD2. The junction had 10 bases not matched to a gene; V was cut back by 6 bases and J by 6 bases. This CDR3 is built from 17 residues. Germline assignment: CDR1 LGHDT and CDR2 YNNKEL (reference sequence). The DNA of the CDR3 is TGTGCCAGCAGGATACCGGGACTAGCGGGAGTGCGAAACATTCAGTACTTC. Residues: CASRIPGLAGVRNIQYF.

The chain links TRBV5-1 to TRBJ1-4, with 9 bases identical to TRBD1. From germline, CDR1 is SGHRS and CDR2 YFSETQ. Germline trimming cut 4 bases from V and 1 base from J; bases unmatched to any gene: 8. This CDR3 has 17 residues. The CDR3 spells CASSRTGTGKTNEKLFF. CDR3 DNA sequence: TGCGCCAGCAGCAGAACCGGGACAGGGAAAACTAATGAAAAACTGTTTTTT.

This clone has a single count. The V call is TRBV6-5, the J call TRBJ2-7; either TRBD1 or TRBD2 may supply D (5 bases each). The V and J ends lost 2 bases and 6 bases respectively, with 14 bases between them. The germline V gene encodes CDR1 MNHEY and CDR2 SVGAGI. The CDR3 sequence is 14 residues long. The CDR3 DNA sequence: TGTGCCAGCAGTTACGCCGAGGGGCACGGCGAGCAGTACTTC. Translated: CASSYAEGHGEQYF.

This chain uses TRBV18 with TRBJ2-7; TRBD2 matches at 13 bases. After removal of 3 bases from V and 2 bases from J, the junction contained 1 base not matched to a gene. Germline loops: CDR1 KGHSH, CDR2 LQKENI. The length of the CDR3 is 15 residues. The CDR3: CASSPGTSGTYEQYF. The DNA of the CDR3 is TGTGCCAGCTCACCCGGGACTAGCGGGACCTACGAGCAGTACTTC. Together with reference TRBV18 and TRBJ2-7, the CDR3 gives the full variable domain: NAGVMQNPRHLVRRRGQEARLRCSPMKGHSHVYWYRQLPEEGLKFMVYLQKENIIDESGMPKERFSAEFPKEGPSILRIQQVVRGDSAAYFCASSPGTSGTYEQYFGPGTRLTVT.

DNA for the CDR3: TGCGCCAGCAGCGTCGGGACAAGGCTTTTGGGTGGCTACACCTTC. Translating gives CASSVGTRLLGGYTF. The rearrangement joins TRBV5-1 to TRBJ1-2; weak D call: TRBD1 (6 bases). CDR3 length equals 15 residues. CDR1 SGHRS and CDR2 YFSETQ come from the germline V gene. V was cut by 4 bases and J by 7 bases, with 20 bases left in between.

The chain joins TRBV5-6 to TRBJ2-1; 11 bases fit TRBD2. CDR1 is SGHDT and CDR2 is YYEEEE in the germline V gene. V was pared by 3 bases and J by 7 bases, with 18 bases of the junction left unmatched. CDR3 length: 19 amino acids. The CDR3: CASSSKGQPGLAVLNEQFF. CDR3 coding DNA: TGTGCCAGCAGCTCGAAGGGACAGCCGGGACTAGCGGTATTGAATGAGCAGTTCTTC. Variable domain in full (rest from reference TRBV5-6 and TRBJ2-1): DAGVTQSPTHLIKTRGQQVTLRCSPKSGHDTVSWYQQALGQGPQFIFQYYEEEERQRGNFPDRFSGHQFPNYSSELNVNALLLGDSALYLCASSSKGQPGLAVLNEQFFGPGTRLTVL.

The chain carries TRBV4-1 and TRBJ2-1; perhaps TRBD2 as D (6 bases). Germline V gene lookup returns CDR1 MGHRA and CDR2 YSYEKL. V lost 3 bases, J lost 8 bases, and 20 bases lay in between. This CDR3 is built from 16 residues. CDR3 sequence reads: CASSQDNSGWIDEQFF. In DNA form, the CDR3 reads TGCGCCAGCAGCCAGGACAATAGCGGTTGGATCGATGAGCAGTTCTTC.

This sequence joins TRBV19 and TRBJ2-7; TRBD1 matches at 8 bases. CDR1 and CDR2 from the germline V gene are LNHDA and SQIVND (reference sequence). This CDR3 comprises 14 residues. Trimming at V came to 3 bases and at J to 6 bases, leaving 7 bases not matched to a gene. The CDR3 reads CASSMWAGGGEQYF. Here the CDR3 DNA reads TGTGCCAGTAGTATGTGGGCAGGGGGCGGCGAGCAGTACTTC.

V gene TRBV19 combines with J gene TRBJ2-5; tentatively, D is TRBD1 (5 bases). Trimming took 1 base from V and 2 from J, leaving 8 bases between them. The germline V gene has CDR1 LNHDA and CDR2 SQIVND (reference sequence). This CDR3 has 14 residues. CDR3 sequence (DNA): TGTGCCAGTAGTATAGGACAGATACAAGAGACCCAGTACTTC. As protein: CASSIGQIQETQYF. The full variable domain, its missing parts supplied by reference TRBV19 and TRBJ2-5, is DGGITQSPKYLFRKEGQNVTLSCEQNLNHDAMYWYRQDPGQGLRLIYYSQIVNDFQKGDIAEGYSVSREKKESFPLTVTSAQKNPTAFYLCASSIGQIQETQYFGPGTRLLVL.

The chain uses TRBV23-1 and TRBJ1-4; tentative D call: TRBD1 (5 bases). TRBV23-1 is marked as an open reading frame, function uncertain. The CDR3 length is 17 residues. V was shortened by 5 bases and J by 6 bases, with 22 bases between the two germline ends. The CDR3 here is CASSSGYRPSSDEKLFF. DNA of the CDR3: TGCGCCAGCAGTAGTGGGTACAGGCCCTCCTCGGATGAAAAACTGTTTTTT.

The chain joins TRBV30 to TRBJ1-6; 7 bases match TRBD1. The germline V gene encodes CDR1 GTSNPN and CDR2 SVGIG (reference sequence). V dropped 6 bases and J dropped 7; count of bases not matched to a gene: 9. The CDR3 length is 14 residues. The DNA of the CDR3 is TGTGCCTGTCGGACAGGCGGTCCGAATTCACCCCTCCACTTT. Translation gives CACRTGGPNSPLHF.

The rearrangement joins TRBV15 to TRBJ1-5, with D possibly TRBD1 on 5 matching bases. The V end was cut by 1 base, the J end by 1 base, with 20 bases between. This CDR3 spans 19 amino acids. Germline CDR1 LNHNV, CDR2 YYDKDF (reference sequence). This CDR3 is CATSRGGFLRVDSNQPQHF. The CDR3 nucleotides are TGTGCCACCAGCAGAGGGGGGTTCCTAAGGGTTGACAGCAATCAGCCCCAGCATTTT.

The V call is TRBV2, the J call TRBJ2-5; maybe TRBD2 (6 bases). V lost 5 bases, J lost 5 bases, and 15 bases lay in between. CDR1 is SNHLY and CDR2 is FYNNEI in the germline V gene. The CDR3 runs to 14 residues. This chain's CDR3 is CASSKGREEETQYF. The CDR3 region has the DNA TGTGCCAGCAGTAAAGGCAGGGAGGAGGAGACCCAGTACTTC.

The chain carries TRBV7-9 and TRBJ2-7, with D perhaps matching TRBD1 (5 bases). CDR1 and CDR2 from the germline V gene are SEHNR and FQNEAQ (reference sequence). V was pared by 4 bases and J by 5 bases, with 9 bases between. CDR3 length: 12 residues. This CDR3 is CASSSDSHEQYF. The CDR3 DNA sequence: TGTGCCAGCAGCTCAGACAGCCACGAGCAGTACTTC. Looking up the rest from reference TRBV7-9 and TRBJ2-7 gives the full variable domain: DTGVSQNPRHKITKRGQNVTFRCDPISEHNRLYWYRQTLGQGPEFLTYFQNEAQLEKSRLLSDRFSAERPKGSFSTLEIQRTEQGDSAMYLCASSSDSHEQYFGPGTRLTVT.

The chain has TRBV29-1 and TRBJ1-1; D call uncertain. The CDR3 runs 16 residues. V was trimmed by 5 bases and J by 6 bases, leaving 25 bases between them. Per germline, CDR1 SQVTM and CDR2 ANQGSEA. The CDR3 DNA follows: TGCAGCGTTACGTGGGGTGGGAGCCTTCCCCCGTCTGAAGCTTTCTTT. It codes for CSVTWGGSLPPSEAFF. The full variable domain, with the rest looked up from reference TRBV29-1 and TRBJ1-1, is SAVISQKPSRDICQRGTSLTIQCQVDSQVTMMFWYRQQPGQSLTLIATANQGSEATYESGFVIDKFPISRPNLTFSTLTVSNMSPEDSSIYLCSVTWGGSLPPSEAFFGQGTRLTVV.

The rearrangement uses TRBV11-2 and TRBJ1-2; 8 bases fit TRBD1. The CDR3 length is 17 residues. V lost 5 bases and J lost 2; bases outside the gene matches: 13. Germline V CDR1 and CDR2: SGHAT, FQNNGV. The CDR3: CASSGRTGSFLNYGYTF. Written as DNA, the CDR3 is TGTGCCAGCAGCGGACGGACAGGGAGCTTTCTGAACTATGGCTACACCTTC.

The gene calls are TRBV7-9 and TRBJ2-2, with D possibly being TRBD1 (6 bases). Per germline, CDR1 SEHNR and CDR2 FQNEAQ (reference sequence). This CDR3 is built from 13 residues. The DNA for the CDR3 is TGTGGCGTGGACAGCTTGAACACCGGGGAGCTGTTTTTT. It codes for CGVDSLNTGELFF.

The chain is built from TRBV24-1 and TRBJ1-5; D possibly corresponds to TRBD1 (5 bases). Germline CDR1 KGHDR, CDR2 SFDVKD. The CDR3 extends over 14 amino acids. V was trimmed by 1 base and J by 4 bases, leaving 7 bases between them. CDR3 residues: CATSDFGGNQPQHF. The CDR3 coding sequence is TGTGCCACCAGTGATTTTGGGGGAAATCAGCCCCAGCATTTT.

The V call is TRBV4-1, the J call TRBJ1-5; 7 bases agree with TRBD1. V dropped 8 bases and J dropped 4; count of bases not matched to a gene: 8. This CDR3 contains 14 residues. Germline V gene sequence: CDR1 MGHRA, CDR2 YSYEKL. The CDR3 region is CASGRAGGNQPQHF. The DNA for the CDR3 is TGCGCCAGCGGAAGGGCAGGGGGTAATCAGCCCCAGCATTTT.

This clone was seen more than once but under ten times. Other DNA sequences in this specimen translate into the identical CDR3. This chain joins TRBV7-2 and TRBJ2-7; 9 bases align to TRBD2. This CDR3 has 14 amino acids. Germline assignment: CDR1 SGHTA and CDR2 FQGNSA. V gave up 2 bases and J gave up 4 bases; unmatched junction bases: 3. As DNA, the CDR3 is TGTGCCAGCAGCTTACTAGCGGGGTCGTACGAGCAGTACTTC. Amino acid sequence: CASSLLAGSYEQYF.

This chain connects TRBV18 to TRBJ2-2, with D possibly matching TRBD1 (5 bases). The V end was cut by 1 base, the J end by 4 bases, with 7 bases between. This CDR3 spans 14 amino acids. Germline CDR1 KGHSH, CDR2 LQKENI. This CDR3 is CASSPRQGTGELFF. The DNA for the CDR3 is TGTGCCAGCTCACCACGCCAGGGCACCGGGGAGCTGTTTTTT.

J is TRBJ1-1 and V is TRBV25-1, with 7 bases fitting TRBD1. With V trimmed by 8 bases and J by 3 bases, 12 bases remained unmatched. CDR1 MGHDK and CDR2 SYGVNS come from the germline V gene. The CDR3 sequence is 15 residues long. In nucleotides, the CDR3 is TGTGCCAGCTCCCCGAGGGGCAGGGGGTACACTGAAGCTTTCTTT. Encoded protein: CASSPRGRGYTEAFF.

The chain joins TRBV11-2 to TRBJ2-3, with D possibly matching TRBD1 (6 bases). The V gene lost 1 base and the J gene lost 0 bases, with 11 bases spanning the gap. The CDR3 length is 16 residues. CDR1 is SGHAT and CDR2 is FQNNGV in the germline V gene. The CDR3 here is CASSLVWTVSTDTQYF. CDR3 DNA: TGTGCCAGCAGCTTAGTATGGACAGTGAGCACAGATACGCAGTATTTT.